The entry that follows covers one T cell receptor (beta chain) sequence. Its specificity is unknown. Some clones are missing from TCRdb's copy, which holds only in-frame ones; the method was immunoSEQ multiplex PCR. The table records tens of thousands of clones, about 93% of them present only once. This record comes from a study of human thymus T cells. Whole-study findings and limits: Within thymic and blood repertoires, V and J gene usage appeared to be biased.

CDR3 size: 15 residues. From germline, CDR1 is SGHRS and CDR2 YFSETQ. Trimming removed 0 bases from V and 3 bases from J; junction bases left unmatched: 1. The rearrangement links TRBV5-1 to TRBJ2-2, with 8 bases that match TRBD2. This receptor was obtained from a boy under two years old with a congenital heart defect but otherwise immunologically healthy. Sequences were obtained from blood. The CDR3: CASSLAAGDTGELFF. In DNA form, the CDR3 reads TGCGCCAGCAGCTTGGCAGCGGGGGACACCGGGGAGCTGTTTTTT. Full variable domain (remainder filled in from reference TRBV5-1 and TRBJ2-2): KAGVTQTPRYLIKTRGQQVTLSCSPISGHRSVSWYQQTPGQGLQFLFEYFSETQRNKGNFPGRFSGRQFSNSRSEMNVSTLELGDSALYLCASSLAAGDTGELFFGEGSRLTVL.